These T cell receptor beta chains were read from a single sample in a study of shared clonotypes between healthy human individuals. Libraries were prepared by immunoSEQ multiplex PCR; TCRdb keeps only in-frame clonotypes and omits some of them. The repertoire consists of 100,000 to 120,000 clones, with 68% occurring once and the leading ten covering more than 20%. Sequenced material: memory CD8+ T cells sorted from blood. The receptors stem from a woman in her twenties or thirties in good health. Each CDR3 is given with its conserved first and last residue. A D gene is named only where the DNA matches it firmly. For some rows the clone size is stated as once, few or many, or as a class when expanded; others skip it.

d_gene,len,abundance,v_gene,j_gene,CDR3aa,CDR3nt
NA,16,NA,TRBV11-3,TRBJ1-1,CASSLGEWGVGTEAFF,TGTGCCAGCAGCTTAGGGGAATGGGGTGTGGGGACTGAAGCTTTCTTT
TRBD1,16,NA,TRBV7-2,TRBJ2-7,CASRNRTGESSYEQYF,TGTGCCAGCAGAAATAGGACAGGTGAGAGCTCCTACGAGCAGTACTTC
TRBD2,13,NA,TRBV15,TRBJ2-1,CATGAGGYDEQFF,TGTGCCACCGGAGCGGGAGGGTACGATGAGCAGTTCTTC
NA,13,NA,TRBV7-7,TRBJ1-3,CASSEGVGNTIYF,TGTGCCAGCAGTGAAGGGGTTGGAAACACCATATATTTT
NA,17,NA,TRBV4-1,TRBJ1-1,CASSRGGLAAMNTEAFF,TGCGCCAGCAGTAGGGGGGGGCTAGCGGCCATGAACACTGAAGCTTTCTTT
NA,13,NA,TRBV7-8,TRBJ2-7,CASRKGPTYEQYF,TGTGCCAGCAGGAAGGGGCCAACCTACGAGCAGTACTTC
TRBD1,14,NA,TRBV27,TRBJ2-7,CASSLTGTAYEQYF,TGTGCCAGCAGTCTCACCGGGACAGCCTACGAGCAGTACTTC
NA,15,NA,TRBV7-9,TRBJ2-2,CASSFTQVGHGELFF,TGTGCCAGCAGCTTTACACAGGTCGGACACGGGGAGCTGTTTTTT
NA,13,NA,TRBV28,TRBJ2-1,CASSLYPYNEQFF,TGTGCCAGCAGTTTGTACCCCTACAATGAGCAGTTCTTC
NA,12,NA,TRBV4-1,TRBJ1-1,CASSPTGLEAFF,TGCGCCAGCAGCCCAACCGGTCTTGAAGCTTTCTTT
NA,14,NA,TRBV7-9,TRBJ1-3,CASSIRNSGNTIYF,TGTGCCAGCAGCATCCGCAACTCTGGAAACACCATATATTTT
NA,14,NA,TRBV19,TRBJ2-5,CASSIGGSGETQYF,TGTGCCAGTAGTATCGGTGGGAGCGGAGAGACCCAGTACTTC
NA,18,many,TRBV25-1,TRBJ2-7,CASSNPSGAGKGVGEQYF,TGTGCCAGCAGTAACCCGTCGGGGGCTGGGAAGGGGGTAGGGGAGCAGTACTTC
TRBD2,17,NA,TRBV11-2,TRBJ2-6,CASSRTSGSSGANVLTF,TGTGCCAGCAGCAGGACTAGCGGGAGCTCTGGGGCCAACGTCCTGACTTTC
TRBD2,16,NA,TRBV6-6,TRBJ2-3,CASSWDSREMGDTQYF,TGTGCCAGCAGCTGGGACTCGCGGGAGATGGGAGATACGCAGTATTTT
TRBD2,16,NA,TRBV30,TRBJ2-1,CAWSVLAGVVYNEQFF,TGTGCCTGGAGTGTATTAGCGGGAGTTGTCTACAATGAGCAGTTCTTC
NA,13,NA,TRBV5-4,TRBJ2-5,CASSFSAQETQYF,TGTGCCAGCAGCTTTAGCGCCCAAGAGACCCAGTACTTC
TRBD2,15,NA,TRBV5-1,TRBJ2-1,CASSLIEREGNEQFF,TGCGCCAGCAGCTTGATCGAGCGGGAGGGGAATGAGCAGTTCTTC
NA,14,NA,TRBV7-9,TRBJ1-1,CASSLAATNTEAFF,TGTGCCAGCAGCTTAGCGGCCACGAACACTGAAGCTTTCTTT
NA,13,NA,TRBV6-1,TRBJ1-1,CASSLEGHTEAFF,TGTGCCAGCAGTCTAGAGGGACATACTGAAGCTTTCTTT
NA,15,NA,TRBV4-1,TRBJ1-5,CASSQNLRGNQPQHF,TGCGCCAGCAGCCAAAATTTGAGGGGCAATCAGCCCCAGCATTTT
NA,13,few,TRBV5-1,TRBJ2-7,CASSWGGTYEQYF,TGCGCCAGCAGCTGGGGGGGCACTTACGAGCAGTACTTC
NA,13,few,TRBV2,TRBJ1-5,CASRPGSNQPQHF,TGTGCCAGCAGGCCGGGGTCCAATCAGCCCCAGCATTTT
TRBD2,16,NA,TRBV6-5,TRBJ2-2,CASSYSSGRAAGELFF,TGTGCCAGCAGTTACTCCAGCGGGAGGGCGGCCGGGGAGCTGTTTTTT
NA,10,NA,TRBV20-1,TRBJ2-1,CSARGFGQFF,TGCAGTGCTAGGGGATTTGGGCAGTTCTTC
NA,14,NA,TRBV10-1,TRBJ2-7,CASSDQKGSKVQYF,TGCGCCAGCAGTGATCAGAAGGGAAGTAAGGTGCAGTACTTC
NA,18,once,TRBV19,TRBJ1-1,CASSIASDVSDRGLGAFF,TGTGCCAGTAGTATAGCCTCGGACGTCAGCGACCGAGGGTTGGGAGCTTTCTTT
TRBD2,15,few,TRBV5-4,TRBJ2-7,CASSLVLAGSLEQYF,TGTGCCAGCAGCTTGGTACTAGCGGGCTCGTTGGAGCAGTACTTC
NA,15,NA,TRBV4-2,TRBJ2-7,CASSQGEDSSYEQYF,TGTGCCAGCAGCCAAGGGGAGGACAGTTCCTACGAGCAGTACTTC
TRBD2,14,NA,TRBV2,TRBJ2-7,CARSGTSGAYEQYF,TGTGCCAGATCCGGGACTAGCGGGGCCTACGAGCAGTACTTC
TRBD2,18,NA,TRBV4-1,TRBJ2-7,CASSLETSGRALSYEQYF,TGCGCCAGCAGCCTAGAGACTAGCGGGAGGGCCCTTTCCTACGAGCAGTACTTC
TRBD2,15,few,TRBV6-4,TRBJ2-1,CASSDTTGGYNEQFF,TGTGCCAGCAGTGACACAACGGGAGGATACAATGAGCAGTTCTTC
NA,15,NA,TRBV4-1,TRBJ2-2,CASSQTILNTGELFF,TGCGCCAGCAGCCAAACCATACTGAACACCGGGGAGCTGTTTTTT
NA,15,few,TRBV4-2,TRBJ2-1,CASSQVEADYNEQFF,TGTGCCAGCAGCCAAGTTGAAGCGGACTACAATGAGCAGTTCTTC
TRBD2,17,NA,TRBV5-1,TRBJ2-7,CASSLAGGLAYSYEQYF,TGCGCCAGCAGCTTGGCCGGGGGACTAGCCTACTCCTACGAGCAGTACTTC
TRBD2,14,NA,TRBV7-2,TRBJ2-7,CASSSQRDSYEQYF,TGTGCCAGCAGCTCCCAGCGGGACTCCTACGAGCAGTACTTC
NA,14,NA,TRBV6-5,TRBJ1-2,CASSPLGGNYGYTF,TGTGCCAGCAGCCCCCTGGGAGGGAACTATGGCTACACCTTC
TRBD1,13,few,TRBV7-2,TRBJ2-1,CASSSDRGNEQFF,TGTGCCAGCAGCTCCGACAGGGGCAATGAGCAGTTCTTC
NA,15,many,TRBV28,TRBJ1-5,CAINSGLGSNQPQHF,TGTGCCATTAATTCGGGGTTAGGCAGCAATCAGCCCCAGCATTTT
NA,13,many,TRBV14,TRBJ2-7,CASSQFIGYEQYF,TGTGCCAGCAGCCAATTCATCGGATACGAGCAGTACTTC
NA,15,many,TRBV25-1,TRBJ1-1,CASSDLQGHYTEAFF,TGTGCCAGCAGCGACCTACAGGGTCACTACACTGAAGCTTTCTTT
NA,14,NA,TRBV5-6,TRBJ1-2,CASSLWEGNYGYTF,TGTGCCAGCAGCTTGTGGGAGGGAAACTATGGCTACACCTTC
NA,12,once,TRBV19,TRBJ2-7,CASSMGNSEQYF,TGTGCCAGTAGTATGGGCAATAGCGAGCAGTACTTC
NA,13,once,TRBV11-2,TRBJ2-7,CASNPSQTYEQYF,TGTGCCAGCAACCCTTCTCAGACCTACGAGCAGTACTTC